Listed below are T cell receptor beta chains from one sample, sequenced in a study of cytomegalovirus exposure and HLA in healthy donors. The data were produced by immunoSEQ multiplex PCR, yet TCRdb's version contains in-frame clones alone and is incomplete. Of over 120,000 clones in the sample, 80% were seen once. Material for sequencing was PBMCs. Receptors originate from a man aged 35-49 years in good health and CMV-seronegative. The CDR3 runs from the conserved cysteine through the conserved F or W. D genes are given only for firm matches. A row's size may be missing; if present it is once, few, many or a size class.

>TRBD1|-|TRBJ1-1|TRBV28
CASSLPPGGRAEAFF
TGTGCCAGCAGTTTACCTCCAGGGGGCCGGGCTGAAGCTTTCTTT
>-|-|TRBJ2-4|TRBV7-2
CASSSPGVAKNIQYF
TGTGCCAGCAGCTCCCCGGGGGTAGCCAAAAACATTCAGTACTTC
>TRBD1|few|TRBJ1-1|TRBV6-6
CASSSRQGEVAFF
TGTGCCAGCAGTTCCCGACAGGGGGAAGTAGCTTTCTTT
>TRBD2|-|TRBJ2-7|TRBV11-2
CASSSRTSRLYEQYF
TGTGCCAGCAGCTCACGGACTAGCCGGTTATACGAGCAGTACTTC
>-|-|TRBJ1-5|TRBV7-9
CSSSLGGRSNQPQHF
TGTTCCAGCAGCTTAGGCGGTCGTAGCAATCAGCCCCAGCATTTT
>TRBD1|-|TRBJ2-3|TRBV10-3
CAISPGQPSHGDTQYF
TGTGCCATCAGTCCGGGACAGCCGAGTCACGGCGATACGCAGTATTTT
>-|once|TRBJ1-2|TRBV5-1
CASSFGPTYGYTF
TGCGCCAGCAGCTTTGGGCCGACCTATGGCTACACCTTC
>-|once|TRBJ2-6|TRBV12-5
CASGLGTGQSSGANVLTF
TGTGCTAGTGGTTTGGGTACAGGTCAGAGCTCTGGGGCCAACGTCCTGACTTTC
>TRBD2|-|TRBJ2-1|TRBV5-1
CASSLLAGGPNEQFF
TGCGCCAGCAGCTTATTAGCGGGGGGGCCCAATGAGCAGTTCTTC
>TRBD1|-|TRBJ2-3|TRBV7-9
CASSPGTGGVDTQYF
TGTGCCAGCAGCCCCGGGACAGGGGGCGTAGATACGCAGTATTTT
>TRBD1|once|TRBJ2-7|TRBV5-3
CARLQGQASYEQYF
TGTGCCAGACTCCAGGGACAGGCCTCCTACGAGCAGTACTTC
>-|once|TRBJ2-7|TRBV28
CASRGHGPAYEQYF
TGTGCCAGCAGGGGACACGGCCCTGCCTACGAGCAGTACTTC
>-|-|TRBJ1-1|TRBV6-4
CASSAGLHTEAFF
TGTGCCAGCAGTGCAGGCTTGCACACTGAAGCTTTCTTT
>-|-|TRBJ1-4|TRBV30
CAWSRDTLGEKLFF
TGTGCCTGGAGCCGGGACACACTAGGGGAAAAACTGTTTTTT
>-|-|TRBJ1-2|TRBV18
CASSPLGGEHDGYTF
TGTGCCAGCTCACCCTTGGGCGGGGAGCACGATGGCTACACCTTC
>-|-|TRBJ2-3|TRBV28
CASSLPGFQGTDTQYF
TGTGCCAGCAGTTTACCCGGTTTCCAAGGCACAGATACGCAGTATTTT
>TRBD1|-|TRBJ1-2|TRBV6-5
CASSRGQGGYTF
TGTGCCAGCAGCCGTGGACAGGGCGGCTACACCTTC
>TRBD1|few|TRBJ1-4|TRBV4-3
CASREGQGLNEKLFF
TGCGCCAGCAGAGAGGGACAGGGACTTAATGAAAAACTGTTTTTT
>TRBD2|-|TRBJ2-5|TRBV2
CATTPRTSGGETQYF
TGTGCCACCACCCCCCGGACTAGCGGGGGTGAGACCCAGTACTTC
>-|-|TRBJ1-1|TRBV2
CASSDRPGFTEAFF
TGTGCCAGCAGTGATCGGCCAGGTTTCACTGAAGCTTTCTTT
>-|-|TRBJ1-5|TRBV6-1
CASSVEVSQPQHF
TGTGCCAGCAGTGTGGAGGTGTCTCAGCCCCAGCATTTT
>-|-|TRBJ1-6|TRBV27
CASSLSRGLDNSPLHF
TGTGCCAGCAGTTTATCTAGGGGTCTGGATAATTCACCCCTCCACTTT
>-|-|TRBJ1-6|TRBV14
CASSRTTHSPLHF
TGTGCCAGCAGTAGGACAACCCATTCACCCCTCCACTTT
>-|-|TRBJ1-4|TRBV19
CASSIATGPLSRNEKLFF
TGTGCCAGTAGTATAGCGACAGGCCCCCTCTCTCGAAATGAAAAACTGTTTTTT
>-|-|TRBJ2-3|TRBV19
CASKRGGGDTQYF
TGTGCCAGTAAAAGGGGAGGAGGGGATACGCAGTATTTT
>-|-|TRBJ1-5|TRBV4-1
CASSQDWERGGNQPQHF
TGCGCCAGCAGCCAAGATTGGGAACGGGGTGGCAATCAGCCCCAGCATTTT
>TRBD1|-|TRBJ2-2|TRBV15
CATRRTGLNTGELFF
TGTGCCACCCGAAGGACAGGGCTCAACACCGGGGAGCTGTTTTTT
>TRBD2|few|TRBJ2-3|TRBV4-3
CASSQGTSGGNTQYF
TGCGCCAGCAGCCAAGGGACTAGCGGGGGGAATACGCAGTATTTT
>-|-|TRBJ2-3|TRBV9
CASSVEDSHTDTQYF
TGTGCCAGCAGCGTAGAGGACAGTCACACAGATACGCAGTATTTT
>-|-|TRBJ2-1|TRBV11-2
CASSSRQAYGEQFF
TGTGCCAGCAGCTCGAGACAGGCCTACGGTGAGCAGTTCTTC
>-|once|TRBJ2-4|TRBV5-1
CASSLATRSRIQYF
TGCGCCAGCAGCTTGGCCACTAGGTCGCGCATTCAGTACTTC
>-|-|TRBJ2-7|TRBV19
CASSSMGLSYEQYF
TGTGCCAGTAGTAGCATGGGACTGTCCTACGAGCAGTACTTC
>TRBD1|-|TRBJ1-4|TRBV9
CASSGTGTGKEKLFF
TGTGCCAGCAGCGGAACCGGGACAGGGAAAGAAAAACTGTTTTTT
>-|-|TRBJ2-3|TRBV6-5
CASRTADTQYF
TGTGCCAGCAGGACAGCAGATACGCAGTATTTT
>TRBD2|-|TRBJ2-3|TRBV4-1
CASSQAGLAGGSTSTDTQYF
TGCGCCAGCAGCCAAGCTGGACTAGCGGGGGGCTCAACTAGCACAGATACGCAGTATTTT
>TRBD1|few|TRBJ1-1|TRBV5-8
CASSPGQGHTEAFF
TGTGCCAGCAGCCCCGGACAGGGACACACTGAAGCTTTCTTT
>-|-|TRBJ2-2|TRBV30
CAWSRVGGGYRTGELFF
TGTGCCTGGAGTCGTGTCGGAGGGGGCTACCGGACCGGGGAGCTGTTTTTT
>-|-|TRBJ1-2|TRBV7-8
CASSLPGEQGYTF
TGTGCCAGCAGCTTACCAGGGGAGCAGGGCTACACCTTC
>TRBD1|-|TRBJ2-5|TRBV5-1
CASSLGAGGWETQYF
TGCGCCAGCAGCCTCGGAGCAGGGGGCTGGGAGACCCAGTACTTC
>TRBD1|-|TRBJ2-7|TRBV7-2
CASSPEWDSFYEQYF
TGTGCCAGCAGCCCAGAGTGGGACAGCTTTTACGAGCAGTACTTC
>-|-|TRBJ1-1|TRBV10-2
CASSDGGGRTEAFF
TGCGCCAGCAGTGATGGAGGAGGGCGAACTGAAGCTTTCTTT
>TRBD1|-|TRBJ1-5|TRBV2
CASSARQGRNQPQHF
TGTGCCAGCAGCGCCCGACAGGGTAGGAATCAGCCCCAGCATTTT
>-|-|TRBJ2-5|TRBV5-1
CASSARWAEETQYF
TGCGCCAGCAGCGCGCGTTGGGCAGAAGAGACCCAGTACTTC
>-|few|TRBJ2-7|TRBV6-5
CASSYGSYLNEQYF
TGTGCCAGCAGTTACGGTTCTTACTTGAACGAGCAGTACTTC
>TRBD1|-|TRBJ1-1|TRBV19
CASKVRGRVETEAFF
TGTGCCAGTAAGGTCAGGGGGCGAGTAGAGACTGAAGCTTTCTTT
>TRBD1|-|TRBJ1-2|TRBV4-1
CASSQKDDRTGPYGYTF
TGCGCCAGCAGCCAAAAAGACGATCGGACAGGGCCCTATGGCTACACCTTC